One sample yielded the 5 T cell receptor beta chains listed below, sequenced in a study of response to subunit inactivated influenza vaccine. TCRdb re-called the RT-PCR reads with MiXCR, one entry per CDR3 protein. The data hold 540,000 or so distinct CDR3 sequences, with about an eighth observed a single time. The specimen comprised PBMCs from blood, sampled roughly 46 days after vaccination. These receptors came from a man between 50 and 59 years old who received an inactivated influenza vaccine.

This clonotype was observed a few times. This sequence joins TRBV12-3 or TRBV12-4 and TRBJ2-7; 8 bases align to TRBD2. The J segment lost 6 bases and the V segment lost 6 bases, leaving 10 bases of the junction unmatched. This CDR3 has 14 residues. The CDR3 loop reads CASSLYGSGGEQYF. The CDR3 coding sequence is TGTGCCAGCAGCCTTTATGGCAGCGGGGGCGAGCAGTACTTC.

This clonotype was seen a handful of times. This chain uses TRBV7-9 with TRBJ2-7, with 9 bases matching TRBD1. V gave up 4 bases and J gave up 5 bases; unmatched junction bases: 9. Germline CDR1 is SEHNR and CDR2 is FQNEAQ (reference sequence). The CDR3 covers 15 residues. DNA of the CDR3: TGTGCCAGCAGCTCTTACCGGGACAGGGTCCACGAGCAGTACTTC. Its protein product is CASSSYRDRVHEQYF.

The genes are TRBV5-1 and TRBJ2-1, with 8 bases lining up with TRBD2. The J segment lost 15 bases and the V segment lost 0 bases, leaving 8 bases of the junction unmatched. Per germline, CDR1 SGHRS and CDR2 YFSETQ. CDR3 length: 13 amino acids. CDR3 residues: CASSLAEGLGGFF. The DNA of the CDR3 is TGCGCCAGCAGCTTGGCCGAGGGACTAGGTGGGTTCTTC.

The chain uses TRBV20-1 and TRBJ2-7; D gene uncertain. The CDR3 has 13 amino acids. Germline CDR1 reads DFQATT; CDR2 reads SNEGSKA (reference sequence). V was clipped by 8 bases and J by 2 bases, with 16 bases between them. CDR3 amino acids: CSSPGPAAYEQYF. CDR3 nucleotides: TGCAGTTCCCCCGGACCTGCTGCCTACGAGCAGTACTTC.

This chain joins TRBV7-9 and TRBJ2-1; D may be TRBD2 (6 bases). Per germline, CDR1 SEHNR and CDR2 FQNEAQ (reference sequence). Trimming left V 11 bases short and J 2 bases short, with 10 bases between. The CDR3 has 12 amino acids. The CDR3, as DNA: TGTGCCGGGACTGGGGCCTACAATGAGCAGTTCTTC. Translating gives CAGTGAYNEQFF. Full variable domain (rest looked up from reference TRBV7-9 and TRBJ2-1): DTGVSQNPRHKITKRGQNVTFRCDPISEHNRLYWYRQTLGQGPEFLTYFQNEAQLEKSRLLSDRFSAERPKGSFSTLEIQRTEQGDSAMYLCAGTGAYNEQFFGPGTRLTVL.